The present entry profiles one T cell receptor beta chain with its context. Its matching antigen is unknown. The data belong to a study of identical twins. Findings and limits, study-wide: It was out-of-frame TCR alpha sharing in monozygotic twins that models underestimated. Analyses of zero insertions could, in part, be confounded by invariant MAIT and iNKT cells.

TCRdb recomputed calls from the 5' RACE reads with MiXCR, one row per CDR3 protein. The data hold roughly 1.6 million distinct CDR3 sequences, with roughly 35% observed a single time. Trimming took 11 bases from V and 2 from J, leaving 12 bases between them. The CDR3 consists of 13 residues. Per the germline V gene, CDR1 is LNHDA and CDR2 is SQIVND (reference sequence). The chain links TRBV19 to TRBJ1-4; D is undetermined. The sequence was collected from a newborn girl in good health. The sample consisted of cord blood. The CDR3 loop is CASGRDTNEKLFF. In DNA form, the CDR3 reads TGTGCCTCGGGGAGGGATACTAATGAAAAACTGTTTTTT.